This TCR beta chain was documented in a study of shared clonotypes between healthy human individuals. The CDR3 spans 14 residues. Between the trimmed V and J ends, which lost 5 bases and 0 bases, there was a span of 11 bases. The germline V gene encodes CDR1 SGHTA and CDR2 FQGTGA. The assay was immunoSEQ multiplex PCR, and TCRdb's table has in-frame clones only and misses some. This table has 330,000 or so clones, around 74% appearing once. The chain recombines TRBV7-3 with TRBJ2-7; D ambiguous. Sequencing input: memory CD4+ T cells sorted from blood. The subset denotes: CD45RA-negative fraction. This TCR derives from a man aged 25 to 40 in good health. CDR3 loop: CASSRTASSYEQYF. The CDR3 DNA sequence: TGTGCCAGCAGCCGGACGGCGAGCTCCTACGAGCAGTACTTC.